This entry lists 24 T cell receptor beta chains sequenced from one sample in a study of CD8+ T cells in alopecia areata listed by TCRdb under 2018. Reading the label with the study, this specimen's time point is: baseline before oral tofacitinib. The method was the immunoSEQ multiplex PCR assay. RNA was extracted from all samples and reverse transcribed into cDNA, which served as template for TCR sequencing. TCRdb holds this immuneACCESS table with in-frame rearrangements only. Some clones are missing; in checked studies, unresolved V genes explain under half, and the rest has no known cause. Counted in this sample were 150,000 to 200,000 clones; roughly 65% of them appeared once. Roughly 1.7% of the sample goes to the ten largest clones. Sample: CD4+ T cells sorted from blood, taken at week 0. The receptor set was obtained from a human donor with alopecia areata.

The chain is built from TRBV18 and TRBJ1-5, with D possibly being TRBD1 (6 bases). Germline-derived CDR1 and CDR2 are KGHSH and LQKENI. CDR3 length: 13 residues. The ends were cut back, 1 base at V and 5 bases at J, with 6 bases in the middle. The DNA of the CDR3 is TGTGCCAGCTCACCACAGGGGGATCAGCCCCAGCATTTT. It translates to CASSPQGDQPQHF.

This clone has more than one count but fewer than ten. This sample includes further DNA sequences coding for the same CDR3. This chain connects TRBV9 to TRBJ1-6; 9 positions agree with TRBD1. After removal of 4 bases from V and 7 bases from J, the junction contained 3 bases not matched to a gene. Per the germline V gene, CDR1 is SGDLS and CDR2 is YYNGEE. The CDR3 is 14 amino acids. The CDR3, as DNA: TGTGCCAGCAGCCCTGGGACAGGGAATTCACCCCTCCACTTT. Translation gives CASSPGTGNSPLHF.

The chain has TRBV29-1 and TRBJ2-7; 8 nucleotides agree with TRBD2. The CDR3 is 15 amino acids. Germline values: CDR1 SQVTM, CDR2 ANQGSEA. V gave up 5 bases and J gave up 2 bases; unmatched junction bases: 11. The CDR3 spells CSVRGHSGVPYEQYF. Here the CDR3 DNA reads TGCAGCGTTCGCGGGCATAGCGGGGTTCCCTACGAGCAGTACTTC.

This chain uses TRBV29-1 with TRBJ2-7; 7 nucleotides match TRBD1. With 4 bases clipped from V and 4 bases from J, the junction kept 7 bases outside the gene matches. Germline values: CDR1 SQVTM, CDR2 ANQGSEA. The CDR3 has 13 amino acids. In DNA form, the CDR3 reads TGCAGCGTTGTTCGGGACAGAGATTACGAGCAGTACTTC. Amino acids: CSVVRDRDYEQYF.

The chain carries TRBV5-1 and TRBJ2-7, with D tentatively TRBD2 (6 bases). Germline CDR1 is SGHRS and CDR2 is YFSETQ. V shed 5 bases and J shed 2 bases, with 17 bases lying between them. The CDR3 runs 15 residues. CDR3 sequence (DNA): TGCGCCAGCAGGGGGGAGACTAGAGCTCCCTACGAGCAGTACTTC. The encoded protein is CASRGETRAPYEQYF. The full variable domain, in which reference TRBV5-1 and TRBJ2-7 provide the parts outside the CDR3, is KAGVTQTPRYLIKTRGQQVTLSCSPISGHRSVSWYQQTPGQGLQFLFEYFSETQRNKGNFPGRFSGRQFSNSRSEMNVSTLELGDSALYLCASRGETRAPYEQYFGPGTRLTVT.

CDR3 bases: TGTGCCAGCAGCTTAGGAAGACAGCAAGAGACCCAGTACTTC. Its protein is CASSLGRQQETQYF. The chain combines TRBV7-6 with TRBJ2-5; a possible D gene is TRBD1 (5 bases). The germline V gene has CDR1 SGHVS and CDR2 FNYEAQ. This CDR3 contains 14 residues. V shed 1 base and J shed 2 bases, with 8 bases lying between them.

This clone has more than one count but fewer than ten. The V call is TRBV29-1, the J call TRBJ1-1, with D unresolved. Germline CDR1 is SQVTM and CDR2 is ANQGSEA. The germline V and J ends were trimmed by 5 bases and 1 base, with 17 bases remaining between them. The CDR3 totals 15 residues. CDR3 bases: TGCAGCGTTTGTCTCTGGGCAGCATCGAACACTGAAGCTTTCTTT. It codes for CSVCLWAASNTEAFF. Full variable domain (missing parts from reference TRBV29-1 and TRBJ1-1): SAVISQKPSRDICQRGTSLTIQCQVDSQVTMMFWYRQQPGQSLTLIATANQGSEATYESGFVIDKFPISRPNLTFSTLTVSNMSPEDSSIYLCSVCLWAASNTEAFFGQGTRLTVV.

This chain links TRBV6-5 with TRBJ2-3; no definite D call. This CDR3 region has 13 residues. V was cut by 10 bases and J by 2 bases, with 13 bases left in between. Per germline, CDR1 MNHEY and CDR2 SVGAGI. The CDR3 sequence: CATCAASTDTQYF. CDR3 nucleotides: TGTGCCACCTGTGCGGCCTCCACAGATACGCAGTATTTT.

The chain is built from TRBV5-1 and TRBJ1-1, with 8 bases identical to TRBD1. Germline V gives CDR1 SGHRS, CDR2 YFSETQ. The CDR3 extends over 15 amino acids. Unmatched junction bases numbered 3, after V lost 0 bases and J lost 2 bases. In nucleotides, the CDR3 is TGCGCCAGCAGCTTGGATCAGGGGGCAAACACTGAAGCTTTCTTT. Translation gives CASSLDQGANTEAFF. Complete variable domain (other parts from reference TRBV5-1 and TRBJ1-1): KAGVTQTPRYLIKTRGQQVTLSCSPISGHRSVSWYQQTPGQGLQFLFEYFSETQRNKGNFPGRFSGRQFSNSRSEMNVSTLELGDSALYLCASSLDQGANTEAFFGQGTRLTVV.

This chain connects TRBV19 to TRBJ1-2; D is unclear. Germline assignment: CDR1 LNHDA and CDR2 SQIVND (reference sequence). CDR3 length equals 15 residues. V was trimmed by 7 bases and J by 0 bases, leaving 15 bases between them. In DNA form, the CDR3 reads TGTGCCAGTAACGATCGCGGGAGAACTAACTATGGCTACACCTTC. Amino acids: CASNDRGRTNYGYTF.

V is TRBV25-1 and J is TRBJ2-2; D gene unclear. The CDR3 is 18 residues long. CDR1 is MGHDK and CDR2 is SYGVNS in the germline V gene. Trimming cost V 2 bases and J 2 bases, with 18 bases left between them. The CDR3 sequence: CASSETRVGPRNTGELFF. In nucleotides, the CDR3 is TGTGCCAGCAGTGAAACCCGGGTTGGTCCACGAAACACCGGGGAGCTGTTTTTT.

This clone was detected a few times. The chain recombines TRBV30 with TRBJ1-2; D ambiguous. The CDR3 runs to 14 residues. V gave up 3 bases and J gave up 0 bases, with 11 bases separating them. The germline V gene has CDR1 GTSNPN and CDR2 SVGIG (reference sequence). CDR3 residues: CAWRSMDSNYGYTF. In DNA form, the CDR3 reads TGTGCCTGGAGGTCGATGGACTCTAACTATGGCTACACCTTC.

V usage is TRBV28 and J usage is TRBJ2-3; D possibly corresponds to TRBD2 (6 bases). The V end was cut by 5 bases, the J end by 5 bases, with 17 bases between. CDR3 length: 15 residues. Germline lookup yields CDR1 MDHEN and CDR2 SYDVKM. The CDR3 loop reads CASSPTGGGVDTQYF. CDR3 in DNA: TGTGCCAGCAGTCCCACCGGGGGTGGGGTAGATACGCAGTATTTT.

CDR3 in amino acids: CSVEPLPGAGTQYF. In DNA, the CDR3 is TGCAGCGTTGAGCCTCTCCCCGGGGCGGGAACGCAGTATTTT. This chain connects TRBV29-1 to TRBJ2-3, with D possibly matching TRBD2 (6 bases). From germline, CDR1 is SQVTM and CDR2 ANQGSEA. Trimming pared 3 bases from V and 9 bases from J, leaving 19 bases between. The CDR3 is 14 amino acids.

This rearrangement joins TRBV5-1 to TRBJ1-6, with D unclear. V dropped 5 bases and J dropped 4 bases, with 4 bases sitting between them. Germline loops: CDR1 SGHRS, CDR2 YFSETQ. This CDR3 region has 12 residues. CDR3 sequence reads: CASRLYNSPLHF. The CDR3 DNA reads TGCGCCAGCAGGTTGTATAATTCACCCCTCCACTTT. Full variable domain (remainder filled in from reference TRBV5-1 and TRBJ1-6): KAGVTQTPRYLIKTRGQQVTLSCSPISGHRSVSWYQQTPGQGLQFLFEYFSETQRNKGNFPGRFSGRQFSNSRSEMNVSTLELGDSALYLCASRLYNSPLHFGNGTRLTVT.

This clone was observed a few times. The chain links TRBV30 to TRBJ1-3; no definite D call. The CDR3 loop spans 14 amino acids. CDR1 is GTSNPN, CDR2 SVGIG, per germline (reference sequence). Trimming cost V 4 bases and J 0 bases, with 10 bases left between them. The DNA of the CDR3 is TGTGCCTGGACTACCCTAAGCTCTGGAAACACCATATATTTT. It is translated as CAWTTLSSGNTIYF.

This clone has just a few counts. The CDR3 is CASSLGRGSTEAFF. CDR3 sequence (DNA): TGTGCCAGCAGCTTAGGAAGGGGGTCTACTGAAGCTTTCTTT. V and J are TRBV7-3 and TRBJ1-1; a possible D gene is TRBD1 (6 bases). The CDR3 spans 14 residues. V lost 2 bases and J lost 5, with 12 bases in between. Germline CDR1 is SGHTA and CDR2 is FQGTGA.

The chain recombines TRBV2 with TRBJ2-7; D is unclear. This CDR3 contains 14 residues. Trimming stripped 7 bases from V and 6 bases from J, with 19 bases between. Germline V gene lookup returns CDR1 SNHLY and CDR2 FYNNEI. Written as DNA, the CDR3 is TGTGCCAGCAAAGGGCCGCAGGCGGCCCTCGAGCAGTACTTC. Protein product: CASKGPQAALEQYF.

The chain couples TRBV9 to TRBJ2-2, with TRBD1 matching 7 bases. V dropped 7 bases and J dropped 2; count of bases not matched to a gene: 2. This CDR3 contains 13 residues. The germline CDR1 and CDR2 sequences are SGDLS and YYNGEE. Written as DNA, the CDR3 is TGTGCCAGCGGGACAGCCAACACCGGGGAGCTGTTTTTT. Translation: CASGTANTGELFF.

V usage is TRBV29-1 and J usage is TRBJ2-1, with D perhaps given as TRBD1 or TRBD2 (5 bases each). The CDR3 is 11 amino acids. The germline CDR1 and CDR2 sequences are SQVTM and ANQGSEA. Trimming took off 2 bases at V and 7 bases at J, with 6 bases between the two ends. CDR3 sequence reads: CSVEWGNEQFF. CDR3 nucleotide sequence: TGCAGCGTTGAATGGGGGAATGAGCAGTTCTTC.

V is TRBV4-1 and J is TRBJ1-2; TRBD1 aligns across 9 bases. The CDR3 is made up of 14 amino acids. J gave up 7 bases and V 4 bases, and 7 bases lay outside the gene matches. Germline loops: CDR1 MGHRA, CDR2 YSYEKL. CDR3 DNA sequence: TGCGCCAGCAGCCCCGGGACAGGGTTTCGTGGCTACACCTTC. It codes for CASSPGTGFRGYTF.

The V call is TRBV7-2, the J call TRBJ1-5, with D tentatively TRBD1 (6 bases). Germline V gene lookup returns CDR1 SGHTA and CDR2 FQGNSA. The CDR3 spans 14 residues. Trimming left V 6 bases short and J 1 base short, with 10 bases between. CDR3 bases: TGTGCCAGCAGTACCGGGACAAGCAATCAGCCCCAGCATTTT. Translation gives CASSTGTSNQPQHF.

Note on this clone: This sample also contains other DNA sequences that code for the same CDR3. This CDR3 is CASSLRGNTGELFF. DNA of the CDR3: TGCGCCAGCAGCCTGAGGGGGAACACCGGGGAGCTGTTTTTT. V usage is TRBV5-1 and J usage is TRBJ2-2; D is tentatively TRBD1 or TRBD2 (5 bases each). This CDR3 contains 14 residues. Germline CDR1 is SGHRS and CDR2 is YFSETQ. The germline V and J ends were trimmed by 4 bases and 1 base, with 8 bases remaining between them.

The J gene is TRBJ1-1, the V gene TRBV9; D call uncertain. The CDR3 totals 13 residues. Germline V CDR1 and CDR2: SGDLS, YYNGEE. V was trimmed by 2 bases and J by 5 bases, leaving 10 bases between them. The DNA for the CDR3 is TGTGCCAGCAGCGTCCCCGGGAGGACTGAAGCTTTCTTT. Translated: CASSVPGRTEAFF.